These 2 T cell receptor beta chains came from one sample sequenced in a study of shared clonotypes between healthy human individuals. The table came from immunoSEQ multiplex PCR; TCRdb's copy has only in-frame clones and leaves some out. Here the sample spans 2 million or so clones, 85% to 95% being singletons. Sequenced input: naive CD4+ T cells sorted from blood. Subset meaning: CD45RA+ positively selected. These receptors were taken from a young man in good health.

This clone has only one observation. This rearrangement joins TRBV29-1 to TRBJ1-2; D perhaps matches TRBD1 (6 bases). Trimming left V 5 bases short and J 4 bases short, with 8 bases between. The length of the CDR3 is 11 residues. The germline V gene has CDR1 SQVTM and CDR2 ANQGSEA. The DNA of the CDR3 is TGCAGCGTTCGGGGGGCCTATGGCTACACCTTC. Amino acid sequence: CSVRGAYGYTF. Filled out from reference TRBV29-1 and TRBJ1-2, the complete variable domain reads SAVISQKPSRDICQRGTSLTIQCQVDSQVTMMFWYRQQPGQSLTLIATANQGSEATYESGFVIDKFPISRPNLTFSTLTVSNMSPEDSSIYLCSVRGAYGYTFGSGTRLTVV.

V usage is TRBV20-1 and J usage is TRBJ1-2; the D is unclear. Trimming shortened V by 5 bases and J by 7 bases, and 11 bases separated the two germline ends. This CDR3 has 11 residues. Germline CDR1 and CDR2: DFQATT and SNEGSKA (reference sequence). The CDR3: CSAWGGFGYTF. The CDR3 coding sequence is TGCAGTGCTTGGGGAGGGTTTGGCTACACCTTC.